Presented here are 25 T cell receptor beta chains from one specimen sequenced in a study of breast tumors, draining lymph nodes, adjacent tissues. Via MiXCR, TCRdb re-called the multiplex PCR reads, giving one row per CDR3 protein. Found here are around 25,000 distinct CDR3 sequences, 23% of them singletons; the top ten hold roughly 13%. The material sequenced was breast tumor tissue. These receptors all stem from a female donor with breast cancer. Some clones in this sample may be carry-over from other donors' samples.

This clonotype was detected many times. The chain is built from TRBV20-1 and TRBJ2-3; 7 nucleotides match TRBD2. The CDR3 length is 16 residues. With V trimmed by 5 bases and J by 1 base, 12 bases remained unmatched. Germline V gene sequence: CDR1 DFQATT, CDR2 SNEGSKA (reference sequence). CDR3 nucleotides: TGCAGTGCTCGACCCGGGGAGGGCCGAGGCACAGATACGCAGTATTTT. Amino acid sequence: CSARPGEGRGTDTQYF.

Many counts were recorded for this clonotype. The chain is built from TRBV20-1 and TRBJ2-3, with TRBD2 identical over 9 bases. This CDR3 comprises 15 residues. The ends lost 3 bases at V and 1 base at J; junction bases unmatched: 5. The germline V gene encodes CDR1 DFQATT and CDR2 SNEGSKA (reference sequence). CDR3 sequence: CSASGGRVGTDTQYF. CDR3 DNA: TGCAGTGCTAGTGGCGGGAGGGTGGGCACAGATACGCAGTATTTT.

Only a few counts were recorded for this clonotype. A much larger clone differs by one base, so this may be a read error. The rearrangement uses TRBV29-1 and TRBJ2-1, with 14 bases matching TRBD2. The CDR3 spans 13 residues. From germline, CDR1 is SQVTM and CDR2 ANQGSEA. V trimming: 8 bases; J trimming: 9 bases; junction bases outside the gene matches: 6. CDR3: CSSRGLAGGEQFF. The CDR3 region has the DNA TGCAGCTCCCGAGGACTAGCGGGAGGTGAGCAGTTCTTC.

This clonotype was picked up many times. J is TRBJ1-5 and V is TRBV6-6, with D perhaps matching TRBD1 (5 bases). Per germline, CDR1 MNHNY and CDR2 SVGAGI (reference sequence). The CDR3 loop spans 16 amino acids. V lost 2 bases and J 2 bases, leaving 13 bases between the germline ends. DNA of the CDR3: TGTGCCAGCAGTTACGGGCGGGGACTGGGCAATCAGCCCCAGCATTTT. Residues: CASSYGRGLGNQPQHF.

This clonotype was seen repeatedly, ten times or more. This chain joins TRBV20-1 and TRBJ1-2; 8 bases are shared with TRBD1. The CDR3 contains 16 residues. V lost 3 bases, J lost 3 bases, and 12 bases stayed unmatched. Looked up from germline, CDR1 is DFQATT and CDR2 is SNEGSKA (reference sequence). In DNA, the CDR3 is TGCAGTGCTAGTTGGCAGGGGGCTGGATGGTACTATGGCTACACCTTC. The encoded protein is CSASWQGAGWYYGYTF.

On this clonotype: The junction shows a germline mismatch at one end, possibly a read error. The rearrangement uses TRBV5-1 and TRBJ2-3; D is possibly TRBD1 (5 bases). The CDR3 is 17 amino acids. Germline V gene data show CDR1 as SGHRS and CDR2 as YFSETQ. CDR3 region: CASSPDGQGSGPDTQCF. The CDR3, as DNA: TGCGCCAGCAGCCCAGACGGACAAGGCTCGGGCCCAGATACGCAGTGTTTT.

This clonotype was observed at least ten times. The chain carries TRBV5-1 and TRBJ2-4; 10 bases align to TRBD1. This CDR3 comprises 14 residues. Unmatched junction bases numbered 5, after V lost 4 bases and J lost 7 bases. Germline lookup yields CDR1 SGHRS and CDR2 YFSETQ. The CDR3 sequence is CASSDRGLGNIQYF. The CDR3 DNA is TGCGCCAGCAGCGACAGGGGGCTCGGTAACATTCAGTACTTC.

Notes on this clonotype: Possible read error: a much larger clone is one base away. The chain joins TRBV18 to TRBJ1-2, with D possibly TRBD1 on 6 matching bases. CDR1 and CDR2 (germline): KGHSH, LQKENI. CDR3 size: 16 residues. CDR3 loop: CASSPRGQSTNHGYTF. CDR3 nucleotide sequence: TGTGCCAGCTCACCCCGGGGGCAGTCCACTAACCATGGCTACACCTTC.

This clonotype occurred many times. The rearrangement uses TRBV11-2 and TRBJ2-5; 7 nucleotides align to TRBD2. This CDR3 contains 14 residues. Germline V gives CDR1 SGHAT, CDR2 FQNNGV. The V segment lost 5 bases and the J segment 6 bases; nucleotides outside the gene matches: 9. This CDR3 is CASSMGLPEKTQYF. As DNA, the CDR3 is TGTGCCAGCAGCATGGGACTACCCGAGAAGACCCAGTACTTC.

This clonotype was seen many times. The gene calls are TRBV2 and TRBJ1-2; 9 bases line up with TRBD1. V lost 5 bases, J lost 6 bases, and 10 bases stayed unmatched. CDR1 SNHLY and CDR2 FYNNEI come from the germline V gene. The CDR3 consists of 15 residues. Written as DNA, the CDR3 is TGTGCCAGCAGTCTGGAGACAGGGGGAACGGATGGCTACACCTTC. This sequence encodes CASSLETGGTDGYTF.

This clonotype was seen at least ten times. The chain is built from TRBV24-1 and TRBJ2-3, with 7 bases lining up with TRBD2. CDR3 size: 17 residues. V was pared by 4 bases and J by 2 bases, with 11 bases of the junction left unmatched. From germline, CDR1 is KGHDR and CDR2 SFDVKD. This CDR3 is CATSELAAPVPTDTQYF. The CDR3 nucleotides read TGTGCCACCAGTGAGCTAGCGGCTCCCGTACCCACAGATACGCAGTATTTT.

The table lists this clonotype with many counts. The chain joins TRBV7-9 to TRBJ2-1; TRBD1 aligns across 9 bases. The trim removed 11 bases at V and 0 bases at J, leaving 11 bases unmatched. Per germline, CDR1 SEHNR and CDR2 FQNEAQ (reference sequence). CDR3 size: 16 residues. The CDR3 DNA reads as TGTGCCTGTCTTCCACAGGGGGCAGGCTCCTACAATGAGCAGTTCTTC. Translated, it gives CACLPQGAGSYNEQFF.

This clonotype was counted many times. J is TRBJ2-7 and V is TRBV7-8; maybe TRBD1 (5 bases). Germline lookup yields CDR1 SGHVS and CDR2 FQNEAQ. Trimming removed 0 bases from V and 5 bases from J, with 14 bases in between. This CDR3 has 15 residues. The CDR3 DNA follows: TGTGCCAGCAGCTTAGCTTGGGGCAGGGCCCACGAGCAGTACTTC. This translates into CASSLAWGRAHEQYF.

This clonotype was picked up many times. V is TRBV5-6 and J is TRBJ2-5; D might be TRBD2 (6 bases). CDR3 length: 16 residues. V was trimmed by 0 bases and J by 4 bases, leaving 16 bases between them. Germline CDR1 and CDR2: SGHDT and YYEEEE. The CDR3 loop reads CASSLVVAAGGETQYF. The CDR3 DNA sequence: TGTGCCAGCAGCTTGGTGGTAGCGGCCGGGGGAGAGACCCAGTACTTC.

This rearrangement joins TRBV3-1 to TRBJ2-1; maybe TRBD1 (6 bases). This CDR3 spans 13 amino acids. Germline values: CDR1 LGHDT, CDR2 YNNKEL (reference sequence). The V end lost 1 base, the J end lost 10 bases, and 11 bases lay between the germline ends. CDR3 sequence (DNA): TGTGCCAGCAGCCAAGTCCGGGACACCGAGCAGTTCTTC. Translated: CASSQVRDTEQFF.

The V and J genes are TRBV10-3 and TRBJ2-1; TRBD2 aligns across 13 bases. CDR3 length: 15 amino acids. V was clipped by 3 bases and J by 7 bases; unmatched bases: 3. Germline CDR1 is ENHRY and CDR2 is SYGVKD. The CDR3 protein is CAISELAGGGNEQFF. CDR3 DNA: TGTGCCATCAGTGAACTAGCGGGAGGGGGAAATGAGCAGTTCTTC.

This clonotype was recorded at least ten times. The V call is TRBV5-6, the J call TRBJ1-5, with unresolved D. Trimming shortened V by 0 bases and J by 9 bases, and 10 bases separated the two germline ends. There are 13 residues in the CDR3. Germline CDR1 is SGHDT and CDR2 is YYEEEE. CDR3 sequence: CASSLGRGGPQHF. CDR3 DNA: TGTGCCAGCAGCTTGGGCCGAGGAGGGCCCCAGCATTTT.

This clonotype was found many times. The rearrangement links TRBV5-1 to TRBJ2-5; TRBD1 matches 7 bases. The trim removed 1 base at V and 5 bases at J, leaving 8 bases unmatched. Germline-derived CDR1 and CDR2 are SGHRS and YFSETQ. The CDR3 has 15 amino acids. CDR3 residues: CASSLYDRAWETQYF. The CDR3 DNA reads TGCGCCAGCAGCTTGTATGACAGGGCCTGGGAGACCCAGTACTTC.

This clonotype was counted at least ten times. V usage is TRBV19 and J usage is TRBJ1-5; D might be TRBD1 (5 bases). Germline V CDR1 and CDR2: LNHDA, SQIVND (reference sequence). V was pared by 3 bases and J by 5 bases, with 14 bases between. The CDR3 is 15 amino acids. CDR3 sequence reads: CASSIGPGGDQPQHF. Here the CDR3 DNA reads TGTGCCAGTAGTATTGGCCCCGGGGGGGATCAGCCCCAGCATTTT.

The chain combines TRBV18 with TRBJ2-2; 11 nucleotides line up with TRBD2. The trim removed 4 bases at V and 2 bases at J, leaving 3 bases unmatched. The CDR3 is 16 residues long. Germline V gene sequence: CDR1 KGHSH, CDR2 LQKENI. CDR3 amino acids: CASSLRLAGNTGELFF. The CDR3 region has the DNA TGTGCCAGCTCACTGCGACTAGCGGGAAACACCGGGGAGCTGTTTTTT. Together with reference TRBV18 and TRBJ2-2, the CDR3 gives the full variable domain: NAGVMQNPRHLVRRRGQEARLRCSPMKGHSHVYWYRQLPEEGLKFMVYLQKENIIDESGMPKERFSAEFPKEGPSILRIQQVVRGDSAAYFCASSLRLAGNTGELFFGEGSRLTVL.

This clonotype was detected ten times or more. The chain recombines TRBV7-9 with TRBJ2-7; D unresolved. Germline V gene sequence: CDR1 SEHNR, CDR2 FQNEAQ (reference sequence). The CDR3 contains 12 residues. Trimming stripped 5 bases from V and 6 bases from J, with 11 bases between. Here the CDR3 DNA reads TGTGCCAGCAGCATTGGCTTGCGCGAGCAGTACTTC. This gives the protein CASSIGLREQYF.

This clonotype was counted ten times or more. At one boundary the junction diverges from the germline segment, which might be a read error. This chain links TRBV7-7 with TRBJ2-5; the match to TRBD1 covers 7 bases. The CDR3 sequence is 13 residues long. Germline CDR1 SSHAT, CDR2 FNYEAQ (reference sequence). The CDR3 spells CASSRDSMKTQYF. The DNA for the CDR3 is TGTGCTAGCAGCAGGGACAGTATGAAGACCCAGTACTTC. Supplemented by reference TRBV7-7 and TRBJ2-5, the full variable domain reads GAGVSQSPRYKVTKRGQDVTLRCDPISSHATLYWYQQALGQGPEFLTYFNYEAQPDKSGLPSDRFSAERPEGSISTLTIQRTEQRDSAMYRCASSRDSMKTQYFGPGTRLLVL.

This clonotype was detected ten times or more. V and J are TRBV30 and TRBJ1-6, with D tentatively TRBD1 (6 bases). Germline CDR1 reads GTSNPN; CDR2 reads SVGIG (reference sequence). CDR3 size: 14 residues. The V end lost 4 bases, the J end lost 9 bases, and 16 bases lay between the germline ends. The CDR3 sequence is CAWKGVVGSSPLHF. CDR3 coding DNA: TGTGCCTGGAAGGGGGTGGTCGGGAGTTCACCCCTCCACTTT.

Many counts were recorded for this clonotype. This chain connects TRBV13 to TRBJ2-7; possibly TRBD2 for D (5 bases). Germline CDR1 reads PRHDT; CDR2 reads FYEKMQ (reference sequence). The V gene lost 8 bases and the J gene lost 5 bases, with 10 bases spanning the gap. This CDR3 contains 11 residues. CDR3 nucleotides: TGTGCCAGCGGGAGCATGGACGAGCAGTACTTC. This codes for CASGSMDEQYF. Drawing the rest from reference TRBV13 and TRBJ2-7, the complete variable domain is AAGVIQSPRHLIKEKRETATLKCYPIPRHDTVYWYQQGPGQDPQFLISFYEKMQSDKGSIPDRFSAQQFSDYHSELNMSSLELGDSALYFCASGSMDEQYFGPGTRLTVT.

This clonotype was seen repeatedly, ten times or more. The rearrangement links TRBV29-1 to TRBJ2-7; 10 bases agree with TRBD1. Germline CDR1 SQVTM, CDR2 ANQGSEA. J was trimmed by 1 base and V by 7 bases; bases with no gene match: 10. CDR3 size: 15 residues. CDR3 nucleotide sequence: TGCAGCGCCCTTCGGACAGGGGGTAGTTCCTACGAGCAGTACTTC. Its translation is CSALRTGGSSYEQYF.